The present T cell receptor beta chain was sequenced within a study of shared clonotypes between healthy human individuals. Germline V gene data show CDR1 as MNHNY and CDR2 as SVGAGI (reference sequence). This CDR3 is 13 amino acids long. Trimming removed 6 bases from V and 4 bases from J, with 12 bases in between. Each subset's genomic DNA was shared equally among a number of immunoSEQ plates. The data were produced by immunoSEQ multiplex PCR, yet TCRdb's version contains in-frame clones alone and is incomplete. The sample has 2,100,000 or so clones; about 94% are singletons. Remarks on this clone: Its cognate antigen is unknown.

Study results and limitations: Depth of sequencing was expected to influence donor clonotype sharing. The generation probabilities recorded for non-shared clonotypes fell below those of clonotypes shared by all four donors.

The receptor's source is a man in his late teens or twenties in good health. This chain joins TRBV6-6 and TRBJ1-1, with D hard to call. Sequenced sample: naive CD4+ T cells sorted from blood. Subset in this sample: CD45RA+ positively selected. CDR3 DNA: TGTGCCAGCAGCGAGGGAATGGGCACTGAAGCTTTCTTT. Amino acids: CASSEGMGTEAFF.